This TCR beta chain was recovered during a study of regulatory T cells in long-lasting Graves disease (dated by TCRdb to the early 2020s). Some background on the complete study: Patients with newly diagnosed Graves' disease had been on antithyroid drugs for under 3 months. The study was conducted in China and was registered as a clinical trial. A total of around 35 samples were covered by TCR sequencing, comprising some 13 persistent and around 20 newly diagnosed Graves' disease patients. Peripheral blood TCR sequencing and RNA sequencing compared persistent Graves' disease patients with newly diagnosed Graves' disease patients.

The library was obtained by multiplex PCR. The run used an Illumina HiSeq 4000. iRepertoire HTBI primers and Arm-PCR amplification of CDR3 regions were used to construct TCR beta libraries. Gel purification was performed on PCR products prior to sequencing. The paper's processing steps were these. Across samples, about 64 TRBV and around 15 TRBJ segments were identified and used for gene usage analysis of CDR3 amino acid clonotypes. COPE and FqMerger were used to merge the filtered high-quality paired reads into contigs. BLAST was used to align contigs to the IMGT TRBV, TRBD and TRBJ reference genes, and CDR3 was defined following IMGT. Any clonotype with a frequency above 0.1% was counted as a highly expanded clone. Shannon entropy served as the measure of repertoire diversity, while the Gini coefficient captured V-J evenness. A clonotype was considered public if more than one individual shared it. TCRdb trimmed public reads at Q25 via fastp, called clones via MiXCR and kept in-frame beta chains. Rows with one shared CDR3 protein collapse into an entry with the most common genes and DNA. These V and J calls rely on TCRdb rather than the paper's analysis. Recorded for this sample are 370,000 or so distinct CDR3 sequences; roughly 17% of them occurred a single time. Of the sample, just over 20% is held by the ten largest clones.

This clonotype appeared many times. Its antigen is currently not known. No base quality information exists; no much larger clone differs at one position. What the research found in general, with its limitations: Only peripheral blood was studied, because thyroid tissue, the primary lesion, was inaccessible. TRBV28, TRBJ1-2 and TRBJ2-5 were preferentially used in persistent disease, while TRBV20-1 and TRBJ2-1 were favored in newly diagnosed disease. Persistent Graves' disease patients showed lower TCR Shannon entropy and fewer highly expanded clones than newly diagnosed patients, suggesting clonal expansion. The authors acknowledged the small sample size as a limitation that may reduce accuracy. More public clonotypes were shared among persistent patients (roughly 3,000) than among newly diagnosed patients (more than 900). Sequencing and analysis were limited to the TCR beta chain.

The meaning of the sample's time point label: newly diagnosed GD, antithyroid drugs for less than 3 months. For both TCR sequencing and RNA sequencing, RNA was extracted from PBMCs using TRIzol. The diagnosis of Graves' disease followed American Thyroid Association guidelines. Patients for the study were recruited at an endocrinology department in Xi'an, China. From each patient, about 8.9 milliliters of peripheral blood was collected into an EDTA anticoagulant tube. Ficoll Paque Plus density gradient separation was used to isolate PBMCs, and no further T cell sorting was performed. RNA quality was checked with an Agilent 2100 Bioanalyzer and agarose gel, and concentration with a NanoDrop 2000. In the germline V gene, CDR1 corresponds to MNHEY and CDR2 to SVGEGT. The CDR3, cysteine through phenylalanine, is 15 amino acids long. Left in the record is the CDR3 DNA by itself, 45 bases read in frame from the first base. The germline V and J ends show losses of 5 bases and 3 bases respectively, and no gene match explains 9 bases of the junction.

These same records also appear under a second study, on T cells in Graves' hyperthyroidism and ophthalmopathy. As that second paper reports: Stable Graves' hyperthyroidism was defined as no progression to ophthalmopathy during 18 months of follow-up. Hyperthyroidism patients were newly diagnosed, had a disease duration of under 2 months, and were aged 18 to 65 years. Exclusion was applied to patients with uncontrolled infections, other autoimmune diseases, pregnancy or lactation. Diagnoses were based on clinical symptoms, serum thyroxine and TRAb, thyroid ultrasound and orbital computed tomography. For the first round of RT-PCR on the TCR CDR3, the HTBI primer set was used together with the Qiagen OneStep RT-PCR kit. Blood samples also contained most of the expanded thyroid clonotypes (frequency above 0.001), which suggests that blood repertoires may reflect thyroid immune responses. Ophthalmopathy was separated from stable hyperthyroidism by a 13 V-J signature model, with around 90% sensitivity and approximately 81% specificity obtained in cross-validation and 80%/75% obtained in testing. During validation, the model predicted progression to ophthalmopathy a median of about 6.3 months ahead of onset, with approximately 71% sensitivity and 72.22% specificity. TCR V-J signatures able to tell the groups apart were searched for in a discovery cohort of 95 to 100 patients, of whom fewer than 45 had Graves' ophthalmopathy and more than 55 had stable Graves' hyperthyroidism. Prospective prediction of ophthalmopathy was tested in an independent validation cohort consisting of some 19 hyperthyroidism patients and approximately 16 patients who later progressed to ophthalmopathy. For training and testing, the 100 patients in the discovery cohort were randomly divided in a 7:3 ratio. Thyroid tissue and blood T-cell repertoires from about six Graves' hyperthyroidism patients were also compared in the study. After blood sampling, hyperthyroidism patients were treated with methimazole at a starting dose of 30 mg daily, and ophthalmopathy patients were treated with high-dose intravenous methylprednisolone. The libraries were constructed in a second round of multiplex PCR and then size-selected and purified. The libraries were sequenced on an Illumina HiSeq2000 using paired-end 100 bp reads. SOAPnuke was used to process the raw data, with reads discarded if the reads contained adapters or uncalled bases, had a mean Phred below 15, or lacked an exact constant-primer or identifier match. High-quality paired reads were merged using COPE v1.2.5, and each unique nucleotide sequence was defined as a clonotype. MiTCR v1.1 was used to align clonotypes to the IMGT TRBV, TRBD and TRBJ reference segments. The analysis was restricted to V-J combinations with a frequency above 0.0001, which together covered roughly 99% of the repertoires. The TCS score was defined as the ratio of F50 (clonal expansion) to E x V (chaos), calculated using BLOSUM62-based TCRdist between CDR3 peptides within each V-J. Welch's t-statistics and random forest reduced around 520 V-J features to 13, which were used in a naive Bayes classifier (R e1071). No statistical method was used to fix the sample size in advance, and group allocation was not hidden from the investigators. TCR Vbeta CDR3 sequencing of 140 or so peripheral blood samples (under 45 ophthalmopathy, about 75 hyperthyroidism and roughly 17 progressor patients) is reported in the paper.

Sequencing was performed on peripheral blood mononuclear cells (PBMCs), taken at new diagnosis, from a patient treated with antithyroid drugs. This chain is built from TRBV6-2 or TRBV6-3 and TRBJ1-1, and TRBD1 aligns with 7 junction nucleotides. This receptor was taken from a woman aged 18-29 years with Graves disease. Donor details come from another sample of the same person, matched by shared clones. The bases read TGTGCCAGCAGTCACCCGGGGACAGCATACACTGAAGCTTTCTTT. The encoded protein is CASSHPGTAYTEAFF.